This TCR beta chain was recovered during a study of Ad26.COV2.S vaccination and SARS-CoV-2 variants. The treatment is: roughly 18 received Ad26.COV2.S at low or high dose, single or two shots; five or six received placebo; per-sample allocation not given. Sampling occurred on day 63 after the first vaccine or placebo injection. Trimming removed 4 bases from V and 0 bases from J, with 13 bases in between. The CDR3 has 16 residues. Germline CDR1 and CDR2: MNHNS and SASEGT. Clones were read by immunoSEQ multiplex PCR, and TCRdb kept only the in-frame ones, dropping some. In the table there are 400,000 to 450,000 clones, 80% to 95% of which are singletons.

V and J are TRBV6-1 and TRBJ1-3; D is unclear. The starting material was peripheral blood, obtained in a trial of Ad26.COV2.S vaccine versus placebo. This receptor was taken from a person between 18 and 59 years old who received the Ad26.COV2.S COVID-19 vaccine or a placebo. The CDR3 sequence: CASSVHGPPSGNTIYF. DNA of the CDR3: TGTGCCAGCAGTGTACATGGCCCCCCCTCTGGAAACACCATATATTTT.